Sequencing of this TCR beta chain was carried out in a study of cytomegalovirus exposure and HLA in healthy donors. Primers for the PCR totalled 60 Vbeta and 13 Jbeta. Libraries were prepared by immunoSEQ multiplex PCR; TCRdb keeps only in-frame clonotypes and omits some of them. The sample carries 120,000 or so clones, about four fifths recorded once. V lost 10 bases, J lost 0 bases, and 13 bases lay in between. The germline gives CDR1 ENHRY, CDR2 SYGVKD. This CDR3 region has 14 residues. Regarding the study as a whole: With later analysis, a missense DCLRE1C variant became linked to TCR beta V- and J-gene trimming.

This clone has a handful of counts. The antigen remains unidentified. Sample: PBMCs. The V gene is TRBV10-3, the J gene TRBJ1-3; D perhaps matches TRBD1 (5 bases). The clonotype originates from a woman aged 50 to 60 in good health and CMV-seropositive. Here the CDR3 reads CATRPDSSGNTIYF. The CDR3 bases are TGTGCCACCCGACCCGACAGCTCTGGAAACACCATATATTTT.